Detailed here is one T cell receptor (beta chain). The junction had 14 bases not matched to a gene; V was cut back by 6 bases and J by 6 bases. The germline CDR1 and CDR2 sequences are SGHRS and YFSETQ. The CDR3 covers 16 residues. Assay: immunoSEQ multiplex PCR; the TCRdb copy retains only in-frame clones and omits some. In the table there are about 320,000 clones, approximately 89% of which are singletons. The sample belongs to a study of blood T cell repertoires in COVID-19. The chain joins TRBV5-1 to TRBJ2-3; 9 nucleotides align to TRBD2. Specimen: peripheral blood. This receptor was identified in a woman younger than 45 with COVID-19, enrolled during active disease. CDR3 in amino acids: CASTRGGALSGDTQYF. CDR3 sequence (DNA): TGCGCCAGCACGCGCGGGGGGGCGCTGTCTGGGGATACGCAGTATTTT.